The 21 T cell receptor beta chains presented below share a single source sample, sequenced in a study of T cell changes during pregnancy in multiple sclerosis. Generated by immunoSEQ multiplex PCR, the TCRdb table keeps only in-frame clones and is missing some. The sample contains approximately 28,000 clones, around nine tenths of which appear only once. The source material was CD8+ T cells from peripheral blood mononuclear cells, sampled before pregnancy. These receptors were taken from a female donor with multiple sclerosis, enrolled in a pregnancy study.

V and J are TRBV4-2 and TRBJ1-5; D may be TRBD1 (6 bases). Per germline, CDR1 LGHNA and CDR2 YNFKEQ. Trimming took 6 bases from V and 5 from J, leaving 23 bases between them. This CDR3 has 17 residues. The chain's CDR3 is CASRSGGGREEDQPQHF. For the CDR3, the DNA is TGTGCCAGCAGAAGTGGGGGGGGCAGGGAAGAAGATCAGCCCCAGCATTTT.

This clone occurred a few times. This chain joins TRBV15 and TRBJ2-7; D unclear. The V end was cut by 0 bases, the J end by 5 bases, with 5 bases between. The CDR3 has 12 amino acids. Germline CDR1 LNHNV, CDR2 YYDKDF (reference sequence). The DNA for the CDR3 is TGTGCCACCAGCAGAGATACAGACGAGCAGTACTTC. This translates into CATSRDTDEQYF.

The chain uses TRBV6-1 and TRBJ2-1, with D possibly TRBD2 on 5 matching bases. V was trimmed by 1 base and J by 5 bases, leaving 18 bases between them. The length of the CDR3 is 17 residues. The germline V gene encodes CDR1 MNHNS and CDR2 SASEGT. CDR3 DNA sequence: TGTGCCAGCAGTGAAGGACAACTCGGGATTACTAACAATGAGCAGTTCTTC. The encoded protein is CASSEGQLGITNNEQFF.

This chain uses TRBV6-1 with TRBJ1-1, with 8 nucleotides matching TRBD1. V gave up 2 bases and J gave up 0 bases; unmatched junction bases: 2. Germline V lookup: CDR1 MNHNS, CDR2 SASEGT. The CDR3 covers 15 residues. CDR3 in DNA: TGTGCCAGCAGTGAATCGGACAGGGTGAACACTGAAGCTTTCTTT. This gives the protein CASSESDRVNTEAFF.

CDR3 in DNA: TGTGCCAGCCAGTGGGCCTCCTACGAGCAGTACTTC. It translates to CASQWASYEQYF. The V call is TRBV25-1, the J call TRBJ2-7; D ambiguous. CDR3 length: 12 residues. V was shortened by 8 bases and J by 0 bases, with 8 bases between the two germline ends. The V gene's germline CDR1 is MGHDK and CDR2 SYGVNS.

The gene calls are TRBV28 and TRBJ2-1; D might be TRBD2 (6 bases). Germline assignment: CDR1 MDHEN and CDR2 SYDVKM. Trimming took 7 bases from V and 8 from J, leaving 12 bases between them. The length of the CDR3 is 12 residues. The CDR3 DNA reads TGTGCCAGCAAGGAGGGTTGGGATGAGCAGTTCTTC. Amino acid sequence: CASKEGWDEQFF. Full variable domain (remainder filled in from reference TRBV28 and TRBJ2-1): DVKVTQSSRYLVKRTGEKVFLECVQDMDHENMFWYRQDPGLGLRLIYFSYDVKMKEKGDIPEGYSVSREKKERFSLILESASTNQTSMYLCASKEGWDEQFFGPGTRLTVL.

The rearrangement joins TRBV4-3 to TRBJ2-2; 8 nucleotides line up with TRBD2. Germline V lookup: CDR1 LGHNA, CDR2 YSLEER. The CDR3 length is 16 residues. J was trimmed by 4 bases and V by 0 bases; bases with no gene match: 4. The CDR3 region is CASSQDLAGFTGELFF. In nucleotides, the CDR3 is TGCGCCAGCAGCCAAGATTTAGCGGGGTTCACCGGGGAGCTGTTTTTT.

The V gene is TRBV4-1, the J gene TRBJ2-7; 8 bases fit TRBD2. The trim removed 5 bases at V and 2 bases at J, leaving 8 bases unmatched. This CDR3 is 15 amino acids long. Germline loops: CDR1 MGHRA, CDR2 YSYEKL. As DNA, the CDR3 is TGCGCCAGCAGCTTGGGTACTAGCGGTGCCTACGAGCAGTACTTC. Protein: CASSLGTSGAYEQYF.

The V gene is TRBV11-2, the J gene TRBJ2-5; D not resolved. Germline V CDR1 and CDR2: SGHAT, FQNNGV. The CDR3 extends over 11 amino acids. The V gene lost 4 bases and the J gene lost 11 bases, with 11 bases spanning the gap. The CDR3 DNA sequence: TGTGCCAGCAGCTATGGTTTAGAGCAGTACTTC. Its translation: CASSYGLEQYF.

This clone was detected a few times. The chain couples TRBV9 to TRBJ1-1; TRBD1 matches 7 bases. This CDR3 is 14 amino acids long. Germline CDR1 SGDLS, CDR2 YYNGEE. Trimming at V came to 1 base and at J to 1 base, leaving 1 base not matched to a gene. CDR3 amino acids: CASSVQGGNTEAFF. The DNA of the CDR3 is TGTGCCAGCAGCGTACAGGGGGGGAACACTGAAGCTTTCTTT.

The rearrangement links TRBV6-8 to TRBJ2-5; 8 nucleotides line up with TRBD2. TRBJ2-7 matches the DNA end more closely, so the J call is doubtful. This CDR3 has 15 amino acids. The germline V gene has CDR1 MNHGY and CDR2 SAAAGT. CDR3 nucleotide sequence: TGTGCCAGCAGTTACGGGCGGGAGGCGTCCTACGAGCAGTACTTC. Its protein is CASSYGREASYEQYF.

In this sample, this clone turned up a few times. This chain uses TRBV4-2 with TRBJ2-1; D is perhaps TRBD2 (5 bases). The CDR3 extends over 12 amino acids. The V gene lost 1 base and the J gene lost 13 bases, with 11 bases spanning the gap. Germline V lookup: CDR1 LGHNA, CDR2 YNFKEQ. CDR3 amino acids: CASSQVERPQFF. The CDR3 region has the DNA TGTGCCAGCAGCCAAGTCGAGCGGCCCCAGTTCTTC.

The rearrangement links TRBV6-5 to TRBJ2-1; D is perhaps TRBD1 (6 bases). Germline V gene data show CDR1 as MNHEY and CDR2 as SVGAGI. The ends were cut back, 6 bases at V and 6 bases at J, with 12 bases in the middle. This CDR3 contains 13 residues. CDR3 region: CASSPQGPNEQFF. The CDR3 region has the DNA TGTGCCAGCAGCCCACAGGGCCCCAATGAGCAGTTCTTC.

This clone appeared once. The J gene is TRBJ2-3, the V gene TRBV7-9; D perhaps matches TRBD2 (6 bases). This CDR3 region has 16 residues. Looked up from germline, CDR1 is SEHNR and CDR2 is FQNEAQ (reference sequence). Trimming pared 3 bases from V and 0 bases from J, leaving 13 bases between. The CDR3 reads CASSFPSGTSTDTQYF. The CDR3 coding sequence is TGTGCCAGCAGCTTTCCATCAGGGACTAGCACAGATACGCAGTATTTT.

This chain uses TRBV4-2 with TRBJ2-1; the match to TRBD1 covers 7 bases. The germline gives CDR1 LGHNA, CDR2 YNFKEQ. This CDR3 is built from 16 residues. V was clipped by 5 bases and J by 2 bases; unmatched bases: 9. The CDR3 DNA sequence: TGTGCCAGCAGCGACGACGGGACAGAAGCCTACAATGAGCAGTTCTTC. It yields the protein CASSDDGTEAYNEQFF.

The chain joins TRBV28 to TRBJ2-2, with 12 positions matching TRBD2. V shed 6 bases, J shed 5 bases, and the junction held 19 bases outside the gene matches. Germline V gene sequence: CDR1 MDHEN, CDR2 SYDVKM. CDR3 length: 20 residues. For the CDR3, the DNA is TGTGCCAGCAGGTACCGGGGGGTGACTAGCGGGAGTGTCTGGACCGGGGAGCTGTTTTTT. Its protein is CASRYRGVTSGSVWTGELFF.

A single count supports this clone. The chain combines TRBV19 with TRBJ1-5, with D possibly being TRBD1 (6 bases). Deletions cut 6 bases from V and 1 base from J, with 19 bases between. The V gene's germline CDR1 is LNHDA and CDR2 SQIVND (reference sequence). The CDR3 contains 17 residues. The CDR3 DNA is TGTGCCAGTAGGATGGGGGGGCAGGGAGGGAGCAATCAGCCCCAGCATTTT. It yields the protein CASRMGGQGGSNQPQHF.

This rearrangement joins TRBV7-3 to TRBJ2-5, with TRBD1 as a possible D gene (6 bases). Between the trimmed V and J ends, which lost 5 bases and 2 bases, there was a span of 12 bases. This CDR3 is built from 14 residues. The germline CDR1 and CDR2 sequences are SGHTA and FQGTGA. In DNA, the CDR3 is TGTGCCAGCAGCAGAGACAGGTTGCAAGAGACCCAGTACTTC. This gives the protein CASSRDRLQETQYF.

This clone was observed once. V and J are TRBV2 and TRBJ2-2; 7 positions match TRBD1. The CDR3 totals 14 residues. Germline values: CDR1 SNHLY, CDR2 FYNNEI. Trimming took 9 bases from V and 7 from J; bases not matched to a gene: 11. CDR3 amino acids: CARSWDRSNGELFF. CDR3 bases: TGTGCCAGATCTTGGGACAGATCTAACGGGGAGCTGTTTTTT.

This chain connects TRBV9 to TRBJ1-1, with unresolved D. This CDR3 has 14 residues. The germline V gene has CDR1 SGDLS and CDR2 YYNGEE. Trimming took 4 bases from V and 1 from J, leaving 11 bases between them. CDR3 residues: CASSPETGNTEAFF. The CDR3 bases are TGTGCCAGCAGCCCCGAGACGGGGAACACTGAAGCTTTCTTT.

The rearrangement uses TRBV6-6 and TRBJ2-1, with 13 bases aligning to TRBD2. The CDR3 loop spans 13 amino acids. V dropped 10 bases and J dropped 9; count of bases not matched to a gene: 6. The V gene's germline CDR1 is MNHNY and CDR2 SVGAGI (reference sequence). For the CDR3, the DNA is TGTGCCATCCAACTAGCGGGAGGGAGTGAGCAGTTCTTC. This gives the protein CAIQLAGGSEQFF.